The TCR beta chain described here comes from a study of T cells in Graves' hyperthyroidism and ophthalmopathy. Template material for amplifying TCR beta CDR3 regions consisted of RNA transcripts. Using the HTBI primer set, a first-round RT-PCR was run on the TCR CDR3. TCRdb passed the multiplex PCR reads through MiXCR, listing each CDR3 protein once. The table shows about 580,000 distinct CDR3 sequences, with about 43% occurring only once. This clonotype was seen repeatedly, ten times or more. The antigen is unknown. Patients aged 18 to 65 had newly diagnosed hyperthyroidism lasting under 2 months. Used for diagnoses were clinical symptoms, serum thyroxine and TRAb, thyroid ultrasound and orbital computed tomography. J was trimmed by 7 bases and V by 2 bases; bases with no gene match: 9. Germline V gene lookup returns CDR1 ENHRY and CDR2 SYGVKD. This CDR3 spans 16 amino acids. Broader study findings: Most thyroid clonotypes expanded above 0.001 appeared in blood too. Ophthalmopathy was separated from stable hyperthyroidism by a 13 V-J model.

V and J are TRBV10-3 and TRBJ2-2; 8 bases agree with TRBD2. The sequence was collected from a woman aged 18-29 years with Graves' hyperthyroidism. The sequencing sample was made of peripheral blood or thyroid tissue (not recorded which). This CDR3 reads CAISEKHSGNGGELFF. The CDR3 region has the DNA TGTGCCATCAGTGAGAAACATAGCGGGAATGGCGGGGAGCTGTTTTTT.